These 28 T cell receptor beta chains came from one sample sequenced in a study of cytomegalovirus exposure and HLA in healthy donors. Here immunoSEQ multiplex PCR was the method, and the copy in TCRdb shows in-frame clones only, minus some. The sample contains 50,000 to 65,000 clones, about nine tenths of which appear only once. Material for sequencing was PBMCs. The receptors come from a woman aged 18-29 years in good health and CMV-seropositive.

The chain is built from TRBV6-1 and TRBJ1-5; 7 bases agree with TRBD1. J was trimmed by 2 bases and V by 2 bases; bases with no gene match: 0. There are 14 residues in the CDR3. The germline V gene encodes CDR1 MNHNS and CDR2 SASEGT. CDR3 sequence: CASSETGGNQPQHF. Written as DNA, the CDR3 is TGTGCCAGCAGTGAAACAGGGGGCAATCAGCCCCAGCATTTT.

V and J are TRBV28 and TRBJ1-4; 8 bases map to TRBD1. CDR1 MDHEN and CDR2 SYDVKM come from the germline V gene. This CDR3 contains 15 residues. Losses at the gene ends were 3 bases for V and 8 bases for J; bases not matched to a gene: 8. The CDR3, as DNA: TGTGCCAGCAGTTTCCGCGGGGACAGGTGGGAAAAACTGTTTTTT. The encoded protein is CASSFRGDRWEKLFF.

The V call is TRBV12-5, the J call TRBJ1-1, with 8 bases that match TRBD1. Germline CDR1 and CDR2: LGHNT and FRNRAP. The CDR3 has 17 amino acids. With 0 bases clipped from V and 1 base from J, the junction kept 7 bases outside the gene matches. The DNA for the CDR3 is TGTGCTAGTGGTTTGGTACAGGGGACAGGCGGGAACACTGAAGCTTTCTTT. This codes for CASGLVQGTGGNTEAFF. The complete variable domain, with remaining parts taken from reference TRBV12-5 and TRBJ1-1, reads DARVTQTPRHKVTEMGQEVTMRCQPILGHNTVFWYRQTMMQGLELLAYFRNRAPLDDSGMPKDRFSAEMPDATLATLKIQPSEPRDSAVYFCASGLVQGTGGNTEAFFGQGTRLTVV.

This sequence joins TRBV28 and TRBJ1-3, with D hard to call. Between the trimmed V and J ends, which lost 7 bases and 2 bases, there was a span of 18 bases. This CDR3 region has 16 residues. CDR1 is MDHEN and CDR2 is SYDVKM in the germline V gene. This chain's CDR3 is CASTGEGWVAGNTIYF. The CDR3 DNA is TGTGCCAGCACCGGAGAGGGATGGGTGGCTGGAAACACCATATATTTT.

There are a few counts of this clone. V gene TRBV7-9 combines with J gene TRBJ1-5; D might be TRBD1 (6 bases). The V and J ends lost 9 bases and 0 bases respectively, with 9 bases between them. There are 13 residues in the CDR3. Germline CDR1 and CDR2: SEHNR and FQNEAQ (reference sequence). The CDR3 DNA is TGTGCCAGATGGACAGCTAGCAATCAGCCCCAGCATTTT. This codes for CARWTASNQPQHF.

The CDR3: CASSLWYRDSSIIVYGYTF. CDR3 nucleotides: TGTGCCAGCAGTTTATGGTACCGGGACAGCAGTATAATTGTCTATGGCTACACCTTC. The chain employs TRBV28 and TRBJ1-2, with 7 bases fitting TRBD1. CDR1 is MDHEN, CDR2 SYDVKM, per germline. The CDR3 extends over 19 amino acids. V lost 0 bases, J lost 4 bases, and 17 bases stayed unmatched.

The chain combines TRBV5-1 with TRBJ1-2; D is uncertain. The CDR3 totals 16 residues. The V end lost 1 base, the J end lost 1 base, and 14 bases lay between the germline ends. Germline CDR1 reads SGHRS; CDR2 reads YFSETQ. CDR3 sequence reads: CASSLQMNSFNYGYTF. The DNA for the CDR3 is TGCGCCAGCAGCTTGCAAATGAACAGTTTTAACTATGGCTACACCTTC.

J is TRBJ2-1 and V is TRBV18; 8 nucleotides align to TRBD1. Germline lookup yields CDR1 KGHSH and CDR2 LQKENI. CDR3 length: 14 amino acids. V dropped 8 bases and J dropped 5; count of bases not matched to a gene: 8. CDR3 DNA: TGTGCCAGCCGGCAGTTGACAGGGGACAATGAGCAGTTCTTC. This encodes CASRQLTGDNEQFF. Full variable domain (missing parts from reference TRBV18 and TRBJ2-1): NAGVMQNPRHLVRRRGQEARLRCSPMKGHSHVYWYRQLPEEGLKFMVYLQKENIIDESGMPKERFSAEFPKEGPSILRIQQVVRGDSAAYFCASRQLTGDNEQFFGPGTRLTVL.

The genes are TRBV10-2 and TRBJ2-3, with TRBD1 identical over 9 bases. Germline values: CDR1 WSHSY, CDR2 SAAADI. V lost 6 bases, J lost 3 bases, and 7 bases stayed unmatched. The CDR3 totals 15 residues. The CDR3 here is CASRETGQGTDTQYF. CDR3 DNA sequence: TGCGCCAGCAGAGAAACGGGACAGGGAACAGATACGCAGTATTTT.

V and J are TRBV6-5 and TRBJ2-7; the match to TRBD1 covers 7 bases. This CDR3 is 15 amino acids long. V gave up 0 bases and J gave up 1 base; unmatched junction bases: 3. Germline V lookup: CDR1 MNHEY, CDR2 SVGAGI. CDR3 sequence reads: CASSYSPGQSYEQYF. For the CDR3, the DNA is TGTGCCAGCAGTTACTCGCCGGGACAGTCCTACGAGCAGTACTTC.

The chain joins TRBV10-3 to TRBJ1-2, with unresolved D. Trimming cost V 3 bases and J 6 bases, with 17 bases left between them. The CDR3 has 15 residues. The germline V gene has CDR1 ENHRY and CDR2 SYGVKD. DNA for the CDR3: TGTGCCATCAGTGAATCACTCGACTCCCCGGATGGCTACACCTTC. Amino acids: CAISESLDSPDGYTF.

The chain's CDR3 is CASSQGSGETQYF. CDR3 nucleotides: TGTGCCAGCTCACAGGGGTCGGGAGAGACCCAGTACTTC. The chain has TRBV18 and TRBJ2-5; possibly TRBD1 for D (5 bases). With 4 bases removed from V and 4 bases from J, the gap between germline ends came to 10 bases. Germline CDR1 and CDR2: KGHSH and LQKENI. This CDR3 comprises 13 residues.

The CDR3 DNA follows: TGTGCCAGCAGCTTACGTTCTGGGGGGACAGGGGGCCTCCTGAACACTGAAGCTTTCTTT. Translation: CASSLRSGGTGGLLNTEAFF. This chain joins TRBV13 and TRBJ1-1; 12 positions match TRBD1. V shed 2 bases and J 0 bases; nucleotides not matched to a gene: 13. This CDR3 is built from 20 residues. CDR1 and CDR2 from the germline V gene are PRHDT and FYEKMQ (reference sequence).

This chain joins TRBV29-1 and TRBJ2-7, with D possibly matching TRBD2 (5 bases). This CDR3 is built from 16 residues. Trimming pared 4 bases from V and 2 bases from J, leaving 21 bases between. Germline-derived CDR1 and CDR2 are SQVTM and ANQGSEA. The CDR3 DNA is TGCAGCGTTGGTTTAACCCGGGGTAAACTTGCCTACGAGCAGTACTTC. Translated: CSVGLTRGKLAYEQYF.

This clone appeared a few times. The chain recombines TRBV10-3 with TRBJ1-1; D gene unclear. In germline, CDR1 is ENHRY, CDR2 SYGVKD. V shed 7 bases and J shed 6 bases, with 15 bases lying between them. There are 13 residues in the CDR3. CDR3 residues: CAITRGQMAEAFF. The CDR3 coding sequence is TGTGCCATCACCAGAGGGCAAATGGCTGAAGCTTTCTTT.

This clone was counted between two and nine times. The CDR3 nucleotides read TGTGCCAGCAGCTTAGGACATTACACCACGTTCTCCTACAATGAGCAGTTCTTC. Encoded protein: CASSLGHYTTFSYNEQFF. This chain links TRBV7-2 with TRBJ2-1; D is undetermined. The CDR3 totals 18 residues. Germline V gene sequence: CDR1 SGHTA, CDR2 FQGNSA. V lost 1 base and J lost 0, with 16 bases in between.

The rearrangement uses TRBV19 and TRBJ2-7; D perhaps matches TRBD2 (5 bases). V was shortened by 5 bases and J by 2 bases, with 10 bases between the two germline ends. This CDR3 comprises 13 residues. Germline CDR1 is LNHDA and CDR2 is SQIVND (reference sequence). The CDR3 protein is CASSLRGTYEQYF. CDR3 DNA: TGTGCCAGTAGTTTGAGAGGGACCTACGAGCAGTACTTC.

This rearrangement joins TRBV2 to TRBJ1-2; 7 nucleotides agree with TRBD1. The CDR3 length is 16 residues. V lost 4 bases to trimming and J lost 2 bases; unmatched junction nucleotides: 10. Germline assignment: CDR1 SNHLY and CDR2 FYNNEI. CDR3 nucleotides: TGTGCCAGCAGTGGGCCTAACAGGGGACGGAACTATGGCTACACCTTC. Its protein product is CASSGPNRGRNYGYTF. Based on the CDR3 plus reference TRBV2 and TRBJ1-2, the full variable domain is EPEVTQTPSHQVTQMGQEVILRCVPISNHLYFYWYRQILGQKVEFLVSFYNNEISEKSEIFDDQFSVERPDGSNFTLKIRSTKLEDSAMYFCASSGPNRGRNYGYTFGSGTRLTVV.

V gene TRBV2 combines with J gene TRBJ2-1; 10 positions agree with TRBD2. CDR3 length: 15 amino acids. CDR1 is SNHLY and CDR2 is FYNNEI in the germline V gene. The junction had 8 bases not matched to a gene; V was cut back by 6 bases and J by 6 bases. CDR3 nucleotide sequence: TGTGCCAGCAGCCGTTTAGCGGGGGGTATCAATGAGCAGTTCTTC. Translation gives CASSRLAGGINEQFF.

CDR3 loop: CASSLEGQGVGELFF. CDR3 DNA: TGCGCCAGCAGCTTGGAAGGCCAGGGGGTCGGGGAGCTGTTTTTT. The rearrangement links TRBV5-1 to TRBJ2-2; 7 bases agree with TRBD1. Germline CDR1 and CDR2: SGHRS and YFSETQ. The CDR3 has 15 residues. The V and J ends lost 0 bases and 7 bases, in that order; junction bases with no gene match: 6.

V gene TRBV5-8 combines with J gene TRBJ1-1, with TRBD1 identical over 7 bases. The germline CDR1 and CDR2 sequences are SGHTS and YDEGEE. V dropped 6 bases and J dropped 8; count of bases not matched to a gene: 4. The CDR3 covers 11 residues. The CDR3 nucleotides are TGTGCCAGCAACTGGGACAGCGAAGCTTTCTTT. It yields the protein CASNWDSEAFF.

The rearrangement uses TRBV5-8 and TRBJ1-1, with D possibly being TRBD1 (5 bases). The V end lost 2 bases, the J end lost 5 bases, and 13 bases lay between the germline ends. The CDR3 has 14 amino acids. Germline V lookup: CDR1 SGHTS, CDR2 YDEGEE. The CDR3 coding sequence is TGTGCCAGCAGCTTTCGGAGATCAGGGACTGAAGCTTTCTTT. Its protein is CASSFRRSGTEAFF.

The V and J genes are TRBV7-9 and TRBJ1-5, with D possibly matching TRBD1 (6 bases). The CDR3 is 18 amino acids. Between the trimmed V and J ends, which lost 2 bases and 1 base, there was a span of 18 bases. CDR1 and CDR2 (germline): SEHNR, FQNEAQ (reference sequence). The CDR3, as DNA: TGTGCCAGCAGCTTATCAGCAAGTACAGGGTTAAGCAATCAGCCCCAGCATTTT. Its translation is CASSLSASTGLSNQPQHF.

This sequence joins TRBV12-1 and TRBJ1-4; the D segment call TRBD1 is taken from the table without a DNA check. TRBV12-1 is marked as a pseudogene. There are 14 residues in the CDR3. The CDR3 is CASSSGQGDEKLFF. For the CDR3, the DNA is TGTGCCAGCAGCTCGGGACAGGGAGATGAAAAACTGTTTTTT.

CDR3 residues: CASSLRSTPTGELFF. In DNA, the CDR3 is TGTGCCAGCAGCTTACGGTCCACTCCTACCGGGGAGCTGTTTTTT. The rearrangement joins TRBV7-3 to TRBJ2-2, with no clear D. Germline CDR1 is SGHTA and CDR2 is FQGTGA. This CDR3 contains 15 residues. The V and J ends lost 2 bases and 5 bases respectively, with 12 bases between them.

This clone was seen a few times. This chain links TRBV6-6 with TRBJ1-5; D is unclear. With 7 bases removed from V and 2 bases from J, the gap between germline ends came to 6 bases. Per germline, CDR1 MNHNY and CDR2 SVGAGI (reference sequence). The CDR3 is 12 amino acids. Here the CDR3 DNA reads TGTGCCAGCACCACGGGCAATCAGCCCCAGCATTTT. It translates to CASTTGNQPQHF.

The genes are TRBV18 and TRBJ2-3; tentatively, D is TRBD2 (5 bases). Germline CDR1 is KGHSH and CDR2 is LQKENI. The CDR3 has 14 residues. V lost 6 bases and J 2 bases, leaving 12 bases between the germline ends. CDR3 DNA sequence: TGTGCCAGCTCTCTTGTGGGAGCCACAGATACGCAGTATTTT. Protein: CASSLVGATDTQYF.

V and J are TRBV7-2 and TRBJ2-3, with D possibly TRBD2 on 5 matching bases. V lost 5 bases to trimming and J lost 2 bases, with 14 bases between them. The CDR3 length is 15 residues. The V gene's germline CDR1 is SGHTA and CDR2 FQGNSA. The CDR3 here is CASSHPGTLTDTQYF. The CDR3 DNA is TGTGCCAGCAGCCATCCGGGAACCCTCACAGATACGCAGTATTTT.